This record looks at one TCR beta chain sequence and its context. What it recognizes is unknown. This CDR3 is 11 amino acids long. V was clipped by 7 bases and J by 7 bases, with 8 bases between them. The table came from immunoSEQ multiplex PCR; TCRdb's copy has only in-frame clones and leaves some out. The table includes roughly 100,000 clones, roughly 80% detected once. This sample was included in a study of T cell responses to AZD1222 COVID-19 vaccine. Study as a whole: The study pooled second doses at about 4 or about 12 weeks. Whole-study results and caveats: The repertoires were collected only after the peak T cell response. The donor group comprised mostly white British people and more females; the analysis possibly underestimated clonal diversity.

The receptor was isolated from an adult in good health. The rearrangement uses TRBV12-3 or TRBV12-4 and TRBJ2-4; D not certain. Sample: peripheral blood, taken on day 0 of AZD1222 vaccination. CDR3 loop: CASTQRNIQYF. CDR3 DNA sequence: TGTGCCAGCACCCAAAGGAACATTCAGTACTTC.